This record concerns one T cell receptor beta chain sequence. This sample was included in a study of blood T cell repertoires in COVID-19. In the authors' workflow: Quantification of nucleated cells was approximated via reference gene primer amplification. TCRdb's copy holds only in-frame clones and misses some; the assay was immunoSEQ multiplex PCR. The DNA was the basis for D and trimming; V, J and clone size are from that table. The table records fewer than 350,000 clones, around 90% of them present only once. This TCR derives from a woman aged 18-29 years with acute COVID-19. Input material: PBMCs or T cells enriched from blood (not recorded which).

This CDR3 is CASSSDRWEGTEAFF. CDR3 coding DNA: TGTGCCAGCAGCTCCGATAGATGGGAGGGGACTGAAGCTTTCTTT. J is TRBJ1-1 and V is TRBV7-9, with D maybe TRBD1 (5 bases). Deletions cut 4 bases from V and 5 bases from J, with 17 bases between. The CDR3 has 15 residues. The germline gives CDR1 SEHNR, CDR2 FQNEAQ (reference sequence).